Reported below is one T cell receptor (beta chain). The antigen is undetermined. Stated treatment: roughly nine-day PBMC culture with coronavirus spike peptide pools or control peptides (ViraFEST assay). The record originates from a study of vaccination and CD4 T cells after COVID-19. Between the trimmed V and J ends, which lost 5 bases and 4 bases, there was a span of 18 bases. Germline V gene data show CDR1 as SGHTA and CDR2 as FQGNSA. The CDR3 runs 15 residues. Scientists ran DNA taken from cultured CD4+ T cells through the Oncomine TCR Beta short-read assay for sequencing. One entry per CDR3 protein, called by TCRdb with MiXCR from the PCR reads. The sample carries 11,000 or so distinct CDR3 sequences, approximately 53% recorded once.

The V call is TRBV7-2, the J call TRBJ2-7; D not resolved. The clonotype comes from a human donor who had recovered from COVID-19. Sequenced sample: CD4+ T cells from blood, cultured in vitro. The CDR3 nucleotides are TGTGCCAGCAGCCAAAGTCCGACGGGCGAATACGAGCAGTACTTC. This codes for CASSQSPTGEYEQYF. Drawing the rest from reference TRBV7-2 and TRBJ2-7, the complete variable domain is GAGVSQSPSNKVTEKGKDVELRCDPISGHTALYWYRQSLGQGLEFLIYFQGNSAPDKSGLPSDRFSAERTGGSVSTLTIQRTQQEDSAVYLCASSQSPTGEYEQYFGPGTRLTVT.